Following are 28 T cell receptor beta chains from one sample sequenced in a study of cytomegalovirus exposure and HLA in healthy donors. Researchers ran the PCR with 60 Vbeta and 13 Jbeta primers. Some clones are missing from TCRdb's copy, which holds only in-frame ones; the method was immunoSEQ multiplex PCR. The data show a few hundred thousand clones, roughly 83% seen once. Sequencing was performed on PBMCs. Every receptor here comes from a girl aged 5-17 years in good health and CMV-seronegative.

This rearrangement joins TRBV25-1 to TRBJ2-7, with TRBD1 matching over 9 bases. CDR3 size: 17 residues. Germline values: CDR1 MGHDK, CDR2 SYGVNS. V shed 1 base and J 3 bases; nucleotides not matched to a gene: 10. In nucleotides, the CDR3 is TGTGCCAGCAGTGAATCCACCGGGACAGGGAAATTCTACGAGCAGTACTTC. Translated: CASSESTGTGKFYEQYF.

The CDR3 protein is CASSQGAFYGYTF. The CDR3 bases are TGTGCCAGCAGCCAGGGGGCGTTCTATGGCTACACCTTC. The V call is TRBV2, the J call TRBJ1-2, with 8 positions matching TRBD1. Germline lookup yields CDR1 SNHLY and CDR2 FYNNEI. The junction had 4 bases not matched to a gene; V was cut back by 6 bases and J by 4 bases. The CDR3 length is 13 residues.

The CDR3 sequence is CASTPDRDLYGYTF. Here the CDR3 DNA reads TGTGCCAGCACTCCAGACAGGGACCTCTATGGCTACACCTTC. V usage is TRBV6-6 and J usage is TRBJ1-2; 7 bases are shared with TRBD1. The CDR3 totals 14 residues. Germline CDR1 reads MNHNY; CDR2 reads SVGAGI (reference sequence). The ends lost 7 bases at V and 4 bases at J; junction bases unmatched: 9.

The chain recombines TRBV28 with TRBJ1-5, with D uncertain. The CDR3 loop spans 13 amino acids. The germline V and J ends were trimmed by 7 bases and 7 bases, with 14 bases remaining between them. Germline V gives CDR1 MDHEN, CDR2 SYDVKM. CDR3 sequence: CASTLVRGQPQHF. CDR3 coding DNA: TGTGCCAGCACCCTAGTGAGAGGGCAGCCCCAGCATTTT. Combining the CDR3 with reference TRBV28 and TRBJ1-5 gives the whole variable domain DVKVTQSSRYLVKRTGEKVFLECVQDMDHENMFWYRQDPGLGLRLIYFSYDVKMKEKGDIPEGYSVSREKKERFSLILESASTNQTSMYLCASTLVRGQPQHFGDGTRLSIL.

J is TRBJ2-5 and V is TRBV15; no firm D call. The tail of the sequence fits TRBJ2-7 better, so the J call may be wrong. CDR1 and CDR2 from the germline V gene are LNHNV and YYDKDF (reference sequence). This CDR3 region has 14 residues. DNA for the CDR3: TGTGCCACCAGCAGAGGTGATTCCGCCTACGAGCAGTACTTC. Its protein is CATSRGDSAYEQYF.

Here the CDR3 DNA reads TGTGCCAGCAGTGGCTTAGCGGGAGTAGGAAACAATGAGCAGTTCTTC. The encoded protein is CASSGLAGVGNNEQFF. The chain couples TRBV6-4 to TRBJ2-1, with 9 bases matching TRBD2. In germline, CDR1 is MRHNA, CDR2 SNTAGT. Trimming cost V 4 bases and J 5 bases; bases outside gene matches: 9. This CDR3 is built from 16 residues.

The chain couples TRBV5-6 to TRBJ1-5; a weak D match, TRBD1 (5 bases). V was clipped by 1 base and J by 6 bases, with 11 bases between them. CDR1 and CDR2 (germline): SGHDT, YYEEEE. The CDR3 is 14 residues long. Written as DNA, the CDR3 is TGTGCCAGCAGCTTGAGACAGAAGTTTCAGCCCCAGCATTTT. Translated: CASSLRQKFQPQHF.

A few counts support this clone. The chain has TRBV30 and TRBJ1-4; 7 bases agree with TRBD1. This CDR3 is 12 amino acids long. The junction had 5 bases not matched to a gene; V was cut back by 0 bases and J by 13 bases. Germline CDR1 GTSNPN, CDR2 SVGIG (reference sequence). CDR3 in DNA: TGTGCCTGGAGTGTACAGGGGCCCCTACTGTTTTTT. Encoded protein: CAWSVQGPLLFF.

The genes are TRBV13 and TRBJ1-3; 9 bases are a match to TRBD1. The junction had 2 bases not matched to a gene; V was cut back by 4 bases and J by 7 bases. Germline CDR1 and CDR2: PRHDT and FYEKMQ (reference sequence). This CDR3 has 13 amino acids. DNA of the CDR3: TGTGCCAGCAGCTCGGGGACAGGGAACACCATATATTTT. Protein sequence: CASSSGTGNTIYF.

This rearrangement joins TRBV6-1 to TRBJ1-1; TRBD1 might be the D (5 bases). Germline assignment: CDR1 MNHNS and CDR2 SASEGT. Trimming took 8 bases from V and 1 from J, leaving 11 bases between them. The CDR3 has 13 residues. CDR3 region: CASGTGKNTEAFF. CDR3 bases: TGTGCCAGCGGGACTGGAAAGAACACTGAAGCTTTCTTT.

The rearrangement links TRBV5-4 to TRBJ1-2, with D tentatively TRBD1 (6 bases). CDR3 length: 13 amino acids. Germline V gene data show CDR1 as SGHNT and CDR2 as YYREEE (reference sequence). V was trimmed by 5 bases and J by 4 bases, leaving 12 bases between them. CDR3 sequence reads: CASRPTGPYGYTF. As DNA, the CDR3 is TGTGCCAGCAGGCCGACAGGTCCCTATGGCTACACCTTC. The entire variable domain, with the rest obtained from reference TRBV5-4 and TRBJ1-2, is as follows: ETGVTQSPTHLIKTRGQQVTLRCSSQSGHNTVSWYQQALGQGPQFIFQYYREEENGRGNFPPRFSGLQFPNYSSELNVNALELDDSALYLCASRPTGPYGYTFGSGTRLTVV.

J is TRBJ1-4 and V is TRBV28; 7 bases fit TRBD1. From germline, CDR1 is MDHEN and CDR2 SYDVKM. The V and J ends lost 6 bases and 6 bases, in that order; junction bases with no gene match: 16. The CDR3 consists of 17 residues. The CDR3 DNA is TGTGCCAGCAGCGCCCTTTTTCGGCAGGGGGTTTATGAAAAACTGTTTTTT. This encodes CASSALFRQGVYEKLFF.

J is TRBJ1-3 and V is TRBV9, with TRBD1 matching over 7 bases. After removal of 1 base from V and 0 bases from J, the junction contained 10 bases not matched to a gene. CDR1 SGDLS and CDR2 YYNGEE come from the germline V gene. The CDR3 loop spans 18 amino acids. Written as DNA, the CDR3 is TGTGCCAGCAGCGTATCACAGGGGATTCCTAGCTCTGGAAACACCATATATTTT. It specifies CASSVSQGIPSSGNTIYF.

V and J are TRBV5-1 and TRBJ1-2, with 8 bases identical to TRBD1. From germline, CDR1 is SGHRS and CDR2 YFSETQ. Unmatched junction bases numbered 11, after V lost 2 bases and J lost 8 bases. The CDR3 contains 15 residues. CDR3 amino acids: CASSFDSTGGGGYTF. The CDR3 DNA reads TGCGCCAGCAGCTTCGACTCAACAGGGGGAGGGGGCTACACCTTC.

This sequence joins TRBV28 and TRBJ2-1; D is perhaps TRBD2 (7 bases). CDR1 MDHEN and CDR2 SYDVKM come from the germline V gene. The CDR3 has 15 amino acids. Trimming took off 2 bases at V and 5 bases at J, with 13 bases between the two ends. In DNA, the CDR3 is TGTGCCAGCAGTTTAGGGGGGGCCAGAAACAATGAGCAGTTCTTC. This encodes CASSLGGARNNEQFF.

This clone was observed once. The V gene is TRBV6-1, the J gene TRBJ1-3, with 7 bases aligning to TRBD1. Per germline, CDR1 MNHNS and CDR2 SASEGT. The CDR3 is made up of 15 amino acids. Trimming took 4 bases from V and 0 from J; bases not matched to a gene: 3. The CDR3 nucleotides are TGTGCCAGCAGTGCGGGACAGTACTCTGGAAACACCATATATTTT. Translating it yields CASSAGQYSGNTIYF.

V usage is TRBV7-2 and J usage is TRBJ2-5; D is ambiguous. V was trimmed by 2 bases and J by 0 bases, leaving 10 bases between them. This CDR3 is 15 amino acids long. CDR1 is SGHTA and CDR2 is FQGNSA in the germline V gene. The CDR3 DNA follows: TGTGCCAGCAGCTTACAGGTCAAGTACCAAGAGACCCAGTACTTC. It yields the protein CASSLQVKYQETQYF.

This clone was seen once. The rearrangement uses TRBV6-5 and TRBJ2-2; D may be TRBD1 (5 bases). The CDR3 is made up of 14 amino acids. Germline CDR1 reads MNHEY; CDR2 reads SVGAGI. V lost 8 bases to trimming and J lost 6 bases, with 16 bases between them. The chain's CDR3 is CASGLGANAGELFF. Written as DNA, the CDR3 is TGTGCCAGCGGCCTTGGGGCAAATGCCGGGGAGCTGTTTTTT.

The genes are TRBV20-1 and TRBJ2-1; perhaps TRBD2 as D (5 bases). Germline values: CDR1 DFQATT, CDR2 SNEGSKA (reference sequence). CDR3 size: 11 residues. With 3 bases removed from V and 16 bases from J, the gap between germline ends came to 16 bases. CDR3 sequence (DNA): TGCAGTGCTAGTGAACTTGCGGGTTTTTTCTTC. This sequence encodes CSASELAGFFF.

Only one count was recorded for this clone. The junction departs from the called germline gene at one end, perhaps through a read error. This sequence joins TRBV19 and TRBJ2-2, with TRBD2 matching over 9 bases. From germline, CDR1 is LNHDA and CDR2 SQIVND (reference sequence). CDR3 length equals 15 residues. The CDR3 sequence is CASSLDGREGGELFF. CDR3 sequence (DNA): TGTGCCAGTAGTCTAGATGGGCGGGAGGGCGGGGAGCTGTTTTTT.

Details on this clone: Other DNA variants within this sample encode the same CDR3. CDR3 sequence: CASSDRGLNTEAFF. The DNA for the CDR3 is TGTGCCAGCAGTGACAGGGGCCTGAACACTGAAGCTTTCTTT. The chain combines TRBV6-1 with TRBJ1-1; weak D call: TRBD1 (6 bases). Trimming cost V 3 bases and J 0 bases, with 8 bases left between them. The CDR3 has 14 amino acids. CDR1 MNHNS and CDR2 SASEGT come from the germline V gene.

The gene calls are TRBV5-1 and TRBJ2-1; 8 bases are shared with TRBD2. The V segment lost 4 bases and the J segment 8 bases; nucleotides outside the gene matches: 11. Germline assignment: CDR1 SGHRS and CDR2 YFSETQ. The CDR3 has 15 residues. The CDR3 region is CASSPGLGNVDEQFF. The DNA of the CDR3 is TGCGCCAGCAGCCCGGGACTAGGGAATGTCGATGAGCAGTTCTTC.

This chain connects TRBV5-6 to TRBJ1-1; a weak D match, TRBD1 (6 bases). The CDR3 is made up of 17 amino acids. Looked up from germline, CDR1 is SGHDT and CDR2 is YYEEEE. V lost 0 bases to trimming and J lost 6 bases, with 21 bases between them. For the CDR3, the DNA is TGTGCCAGCAGCTTGGCCTTGGGGGGGCCGGTGGGGGCTGAAGCTTTCTTT. Translated, it gives CASSLALGGPVGAEAFF.

The chain recombines TRBV6-6 with TRBJ2-3; D is undetermined. Trimming shortened V by 2 bases and J by 2 bases, and 8 bases separated the two germline ends. Germline V gene data show CDR1 as MNHNY and CDR2 as SVGAGI (reference sequence). The CDR3 extends over 14 amino acids. This chain's CDR3 is CASSYGQVTDTQYF. CDR3 nucleotide sequence: TGTGCCAGCAGTTACGGTCAGGTCACAGATACGCAGTATTTT.

The table lists this clone with a few counts. The genes are TRBV28 and TRBJ1-5, with 9 bases lining up with TRBD1. V dropped 4 bases and J dropped 6; count of bases not matched to a gene: 10. CDR1 and CDR2 (germline): MDHEN, SYDVKM. This CDR3 comprises 16 residues. The chain's CDR3 is CASSSLTGGAGQPQHF. As DNA, the CDR3 is TGTGCCAGCAGTTCACTTACAGGGGGCGCGGGTCAGCCCCAGCATTTT.

This clone was counted a single time. The rearrangement joins TRBV7-8 to TRBJ1-4; no clear D. Germline lookup yields CDR1 SGHVS and CDR2 FQNEAQ. This CDR3 spans 13 amino acids. Trimming cost V 5 bases and J 8 bases, with 12 bases left between them. CDR3 sequence: CASSEGRGEKLFF. The CDR3 DNA reads as TGTGCCAGCAGCGAAGGACGAGGGGAAAAACTGTTTTTT. The full variable domain, with the rest looked up from reference TRBV7-8 and TRBJ1-4, is GAGVSQSPRYKVAKRGQDVALRCDPISGHVSLFWYQQALGQGPEFLTYFQNEAQLDKSGLPSDRFFAERPEGSVSTLKIQRTQQEDSAVYLCASSEGRGEKLFFGSGTQLSVL.

The V and J genes are TRBV13 and TRBJ1-5; TRBD1 might be the D (5 bases). The germline gives CDR1 PRHDT, CDR2 FYEKMQ (reference sequence). There are 14 residues in the CDR3. The germline V and J ends were trimmed by 5 bases and 1 base, with 9 bases remaining between them. This CDR3 reads CASSPGGSNQPQHF. The CDR3 coding sequence is TGTGCCAGCAGCCCGGGGGGGAGCAATCAGCCCCAGCATTTT.

The rearrangement uses TRBV28 and TRBJ1-1; D not certain. Per germline, CDR1 MDHEN and CDR2 SYDVKM. Trimming stripped 9 bases from V and 3 bases from J, with 8 bases between. CDR3 length equals 11 residues. CDR3 region: CASRRDTEAFF. CDR3 bases: TGTGCCAGTAGGCGGGACACTGAAGCTTTCTTT.